This record covers a single T cell receptor (beta chain). Authors' analysis steps: Amplification from reference gene primers served as the basis for estimated nucleated cell counts. Only in-frame clones appear in the TCRdb table, and some are missing; sequencing was by immunoSEQ multiplex PCR. V, J and clone size are taken as reported in that table, and D and trimming were inferred from the DNA itself. The table records around 150,000 clones, around 75% of them present only once. These data originate in a study of blood T cell repertoires in COVID-19. About the study: Samples taken during acute and convalescent COVID-19 were collected in the United States, Italy and Spain.

The CDR3 sequence is 11 residues long. The germline V gene has CDR1 DFQATT and CDR2 SNEGSKA (reference sequence). V was pared by 6 bases and J by 5 bases, with 7 bases between. Sequencing was carried out using peripheral blood. The source is a woman older than 75 with acute or convalescent COVID-19. The chain carries TRBV20-1 and TRBJ1-4; tentatively, D is TRBD1 (6 bases). Written as DNA, the CDR3 is TGCAGTGCCAGGGGAAATGAAAAACTGTTTTTT. Protein sequence: CSARGNEKLFF.